By share, the clone carrying this TCR beta chain ranks as medium-sized (0.01 to 0.1%). What it binds is unknown. The data stem from a study of PD-1 blockade in mismatch repair-deficient tumors. Study background: Enrolled about 2012-2016, patients had progressing, pretreated mismatch repair-deficient cancers of around 12 types.

Whole-study results and caveats: After pembrolizumab, tumor-resident clones rose rapidly, then generally contracted before radiologic responses.

The method was immunoSEQ multiplex PCR; TCRdb's version includes in-frame clones alone and lacks a portion of them. The data show nearly 25,000 clones, with 75% to 85% seen just once and over 20% held by the top ten. PCR or immunohistochemistry showed mismatch repair deficiency in every enrolled patient. The CDR3 contains 16 residues. Germline lookup yields CDR1 MRHNA and CDR2 SNTAGT. J was trimmed by 6 bases and V by 0 bases; bases with no gene match: 1. The sequence was obtained from an adult with mismatch repair-deficient cancer. This chain joins TRBV6-4 and TRBJ2-1; TRBD2 aligns across 14 bases. The specimen comprised peripheral blood, sampled 12 weeks after starting pembrolizumab. As DNA, the CDR3 is TGTGCCAGCAGTGACTCCGGGACTAGCGGGAGCAATGAGCAGTTCTTC. Protein product: CASSDSGTSGSNEQFF.